This T cell receptor beta chain was identified in a study of blood T cells in healthy people across ages. PCR was performed a second time for about 7 to 12 cycles using a sample-barcoded 5' primer and a J-beta primer mix. TCRdb ran MiXCR on the 5' RACE reads and lists one entry per CDR3 protein. This sample yields hundreds of thousands of distinct CDR3 sequences, of which around 25% are seen a single time; around 9.2% belongs to the top ten. Each sample provided at least 5 micrograms of extracted total RNA. Separately, the same data were catalogued under a study of T cells of mothers and their children. That publication notes: Across the analysis, no persistent microchimeric T cell clones were detected.

The TCR comes from a boy under 18 in good health. The source material was blood.

The CDR3 DNA is TGCAGTGCTTCACGGACAGGGTTCATCAATGAGCAGTTCTTC. Protein: CSASRTGFINEQFF. This rearrangement joins TRBV20-1 to TRBJ2-5; 8 nucleotides align to TRBD1. Matching the DNA end better, TRBJ2-1 makes the J call doubtful. CDR1 DFQATT and CDR2 SNEGSKA come from the germline V gene (reference sequence). The CDR3 is made up of 14 amino acids.